These 19 T cell receptor beta chains were sequenced from one sample in a study of cytomegalovirus exposure and HLA in healthy donors. The PCR used 60 Vbeta and 13 Jbeta primers. Profiled with immunoSEQ multiplex PCR; TCRdb holds only in-frame clones, not every one. The sample lists about 240,000 clones, approximately 82% occurring once. Sequences were obtained from PBMCs. These receptors originate from a woman aged 60-75 years in good health and CMV-seropositive.

V usage is TRBV5-6 and J usage is TRBJ1-2, with 9 bases identical to TRBD1. The CDR3 totals 16 residues. V shed 5 bases, J shed 5 bases, and the junction held 13 bases outside the gene matches. Germline CDR1 reads SGHDT; CDR2 reads YYEEEE. The CDR3 DNA follows: TGTGCCAGCAGACCCGGGACAGGGCTTGCCCGTTATGGCTACACCTTC. Translation gives CASRPGTGLARYGYTF.

This clone was seen a few times. The V and J genes are TRBV5-1 and TRBJ1-4; 7 bases line up with TRBD1. V shed 2 bases, J shed 7 bases, and the junction held 8 bases outside the gene matches. This CDR3 is 15 amino acids long. In germline, CDR1 is SGHRS, CDR2 YFSETQ. CDR3 sequence (DNA): TGCGCCAGCAGCTTAGGACAGGCCAACAGTGAAAAACTGTTTTTT. This codes for CASSLGQANSEKLFF.

The gene calls are TRBV25-1 and TRBJ2-7, with 7 bases lining up with TRBD1. The ends lost 0 bases at V and 3 bases at J; junction bases unmatched: 5. The CDR3 consists of 15 residues. Germline V CDR1 and CDR2: MGHDK, SYGVNS. The CDR3 is CASSEYGTADYEQYF. In nucleotides, the CDR3 is TGTGCCAGCAGTGAATACGGGACAGCGGACTACGAGCAGTACTTC.

CDR3 bases: TGTGCCAGCAGTCGTAGCGGAAGCTCCTACGAGCAGTACTTC. This codes for CASSRSGSSYEQYF. The rearrangement links TRBV6-6 to TRBJ2-7; D possibly corresponds to TRBD2 (6 bases). This CDR3 contains 14 residues. Germline CDR1 is MNHNY and CDR2 is SVGAGI (reference sequence). V was clipped by 5 bases and J by 0 bases, with 11 bases between them.

The V call is TRBV19, the J call TRBJ1-2; possibly TRBD1 for D (6 bases). The CDR3 has 14 residues. Germline V gene data show CDR1 as LNHDA and CDR2 as SQIVND (reference sequence). Trimming took off 7 bases at V and 9 bases at J, with 21 bases between the two ends. The CDR3 nucleotides read TGTGCCAGTAACCCTGGGACAACCCTTCGGCGCTACACCTTC. Residues: CASNPGTTLRRYTF.

V and J are TRBV4-1 and TRBJ2-7, with D perhaps matching TRBD2 (6 bases). The CDR3 consists of 15 residues. Germline loops: CDR1 MGHRA, CDR2 YSYEKL. V was trimmed by 4 bases and J by 1 base, leaving 14 bases between them. The CDR3 spells CASSLADAGSYEQYF. Here the CDR3 DNA reads TGCGCCAGCAGCCTAGCGGACGCAGGATCCTACGAGCAGTACTTC.

The gene calls are TRBV7-3 and TRBJ2-1; 8 bases match TRBD2. The CDR3 runs 15 residues. J lost 2 bases, V lost 5 bases, and 5 bases had no gene match. The germline V gene has CDR1 SGHTA and CDR2 FQGTGA. The CDR3 spells CASSRSGGTYNEQFF. As DNA, the CDR3 is TGTGCCAGCAGCAGGAGCGGGGGTACCTACAATGAGCAGTTCTTC. The full variable domain, rest sourced from reference TRBV7-3 and TRBJ2-1, is GAGVSQTPSNKVTEKGKYVELRCDPISGHTALYWYRQSLGQGPEFLIYFQGTGAADDSGLPNDRFFAVRPEGSVSTLKIQRTERGDSAVYLCASSRSGGTYNEQFFGPGTRLTVL.

The chain combines TRBV4-1 with TRBJ2-1; 10 nucleotides match TRBD2. There are 16 residues in the CDR3. Germline values: CDR1 MGHRA, CDR2 YSYEKL. V was pared by 6 bases and J by 8 bases, with 13 bases of the junction left unmatched. CDR3 in DNA: TGCGCCAGCAGGGCTGGGTATAGCGGGAGGAGGTATGAGCAGTTCTTC. Its protein is CASRAGYSGRRYEQFF.

The gene calls are TRBV19 and TRBJ2-7; 10 bases line up with TRBD1. There are 15 residues in the CDR3. CDR1 and CDR2 (germline): LNHDA, SQIVND (reference sequence). Germline trimming cut 3 bases from V and 4 bases from J; bases unmatched to any gene: 6. CDR3 in amino acids: CASSIGQGVAYEQYF. In DNA form, the CDR3 reads TGTGCCAGTAGTATCGGACAGGGGGTAGCGTACGAGCAGTACTTC.

About this clone itself: Other nucleotide sequences in the sample specify the same CDR3. V and J are TRBV6-5 and TRBJ2-7; 8 bases align to TRBD2. CDR1 is MNHEY and CDR2 is SVGAGI in the germline V gene. J was trimmed by 7 bases and V by 6 bases; bases with no gene match: 14. This CDR3 is built from 15 residues. The CDR3 protein is CASSNRYGRDYEQYF. The DNA of the CDR3 is TGTGCCAGCAGCAACCGCTACGGGAGGGACTATGAGCAGTACTTC.

The chain links TRBV15 to TRBJ2-7; D ambiguous. The V gene's germline CDR1 is LNHNV and CDR2 YYDKDF (reference sequence). The CDR3 has 14 amino acids. The V and J ends lost 0 bases and 3 bases respectively, with 9 bases between them. The CDR3 loop reads CATSRDLRNYEQYF. For the CDR3, the DNA is TGTGCCACCAGCAGAGATCTGCGAAACTACGAGCAGTACTTC.

The V gene is TRBV18, the J gene TRBJ2-3; D may be TRBD1 (6 bases). CDR1 is KGHSH, CDR2 LQKENI, per germline. The CDR3 length is 15 residues. V lost 1 base, J lost 3 bases, and 11 bases lay in between. The CDR3: CASSPRRQGTDTQYF. CDR3 DNA sequence: TGTGCCAGCTCACCACGGAGGCAGGGGACAGATACGCAGTATTTT.

The chain links TRBV11-2 to TRBJ2-1; 11 bases are a match to TRBD2. J was trimmed by 9 bases and V by 5 bases; bases with no gene match: 9. Germline loops: CDR1 SGHAT, CDR2 FQNNGV. This CDR3 region has 15 residues. CDR3 DNA: TGTGCCAGCAGCCAGGACCCGCTAGCGGGAGGTGAGCAGTTCTTC. Amino acids: CASSQDPLAGGEQFF. Variable domain in full (rest from reference TRBV11-2 and TRBJ2-1): EAGVAQSPRYKIIEKRQSVAFWCNPISGHATLYWYQQILGQGPKLLIQFQNNGVVDDSQLPKDRFSAERLKGVDSTLKIQPAKLEDSAVYLCASSQDPLAGGEQFFGPGTRLTVL.

The V and J genes are TRBV19 and TRBJ2-2; D uncertain. Germline CDR1 LNHDA, CDR2 SQIVND (reference sequence). The CDR3 runs 15 residues. V gave up 6 bases and J gave up 3 bases, with 14 bases separating them. This CDR3 is CASSQTSRYTGELFF. The CDR3 nucleotides read TGTGCCAGTAGCCAAACATCTAGGTACACCGGGGAGCTGTTTTTT.

The J gene is TRBJ1-5, the V gene TRBV28, with a tentative D call TRBD1 (5 bases). The CDR3 has 13 residues. V lost 4 bases and J 7 bases, leaving 11 bases between the germline ends. Germline V gives CDR1 MDHEN, CDR2 SYDVKM. In DNA form, the CDR3 reads TGTGCCAGCAGTTGGGGCAGTAAACAGCCCCAGCATTTT. Protein product: CASSWGSKQPQHF.

The chain links TRBV7-4 to TRBJ1-3; D unclear. In germline, CDR1 is SGHVT, CDR2 SQSDAQ. This CDR3 has 17 amino acids. Trimming removed 1 base from V and 0 bases from J, with 13 bases in between. In nucleotides, the CDR3 is TGTGCCAGCAGCTTAGGCGGGCAGGTGAGCTCTGGAAACACCATATATTTT. This gives the protein CASSLGGQVSSGNTIYF.

CDR3 in DNA: TGTGCCAGCAGCTTAGACAGGGCAAGGGCCAACGTCCTGACTTTC. Residues: CASSLDRARANVLTF. The chain carries TRBV7-9 and TRBJ2-6; D is possibly TRBD1 (6 bases). CDR1 and CDR2 from the germline V gene are SEHNR and FQNEAQ (reference sequence). This CDR3 is 15 amino acids long. Trimming left V 1 base short and J 5 bases short, with 9 bases between. The full variable domain, its missing parts supplied by reference TRBV7-9 and TRBJ2-6, is DTGVSQNPRHKITKRGQNVTFRCDPISEHNRLYWYRQTLGQGPEFLTYFQNEAQLEKSRLLSDRFSAERPKGSFSTLEIQRTEQGDSAMYLCASSLDRARANVLTFGAGSRLTVL.

This clone showed up just once. This chain joins TRBV5-6 and TRBJ2-3; 8 bases match TRBD1. This CDR3 region has 15 residues. Germline assignment: CDR1 SGHDT and CDR2 YYEEEE. Trimming at V came to 4 bases and at J to 4 bases, leaving 8 bases not matched to a gene. The CDR3 here is CASSISGGMADTQYF. CDR3 DNA: TGTGCCAGCAGCATCTCAGGGGGCATGGCAGATACGCAGTATTTT.

V gene TRBV4-1 combines with J gene TRBJ1-4; TRBD1 matches at 9 bases. The V and J ends lost 3 bases and 8 bases, in that order; junction bases with no gene match: 10. The CDR3 runs 16 residues. Germline-derived CDR1 and CDR2 are MGHRA and YSYEKL. As DNA, the CDR3 is TGCGCCAGCAGCCAGCCGGGACAGGGAGGTGGCGAAAAACTGTTTTTT. It specifies CASSQPGQGGGEKLFF.